This T cell receptor (beta chain) came from a study of post-analysis software for immune sequencing data. Comment on this clonotype: The antigen remains unidentified.

Study-wide findings and caveats: Those samples that were prepared in the same batch co-clustered strongly by F measure. When patients were compared with controls, a handful of TRBV segments were more frequent, TRBV5-6, TRBV5-1 and TRBV20-1 among them.

Trimming cost V 0 bases and J 0 bases; bases outside gene matches: 8. Germline CDR1 reads SGHRS; CDR2 reads YFSETQ. The CDR3 is 18 amino acids. The TCR beta cDNA libraries carried unique molecular identifiers. T cells numbering roughly 0.9 to 11 million gave rise to 500,000 to 600,000 cDNA molecules. A single record per CDR3 protein comes from TCRdb applying MiXCR to the PCR reads. The data hold 400,000 to 500,000 distinct CDR3 sequences, with approximately 42% observed a single time. This TCR was sampled from a girl aged 2-10 years with multiple sclerosis. The material sequenced was blood. This chain joins TRBV5-1 and TRBJ2-3; 9 positions match TRBD2. The CDR3 here is CASSLAPAGGSSTDTQYF. The CDR3 DNA reads as TGCGCCAGCAGCTTGGCACCAGCGGGGGGATCTAGCACAGATACGCAGTATTTT.